These 26 T cell receptor beta chains share one sample of origin, sequenced in a study of blood T cell repertoires in COVID-19. The assay was immunoSEQ multiplex PCR, and TCRdb's table has in-frame clones only and misses some. Among about 330,000 clones listed, 70% to 90% were seen once. Sample: PBMCs or T cells enriched from blood (not recorded which). The source is a woman in her 30s who had recovered from COVID-19.

The chain is built from TRBV6-1 and TRBJ1-2, with D maybe TRBD1 (5 bases). Trimming removed 1 base at V and 4 bases at J, with 16 bases between. The CDR3 extends over 16 amino acids. CDR1 and CDR2 (germline): MNHNS, SASEGT. The CDR3 coding sequence is TGTGCCAGCAGTGAAGTAGGACACCGAAGTTCCTATGGCTACACCTTC. It translates to CASSEVGHRSSYGYTF.

CDR3 residues: CASSRQGGQPQHF. CDR3 bases: TGTGCCAGCAGCAGACAGGGCGGTCAGCCCCAGCATTTT. The chain couples TRBV9 to TRBJ1-5, with 7 bases matching TRBD1. The CDR3 length is 13 residues. After removal of 4 bases from V and 6 bases from J, the junction contained 4 bases not matched to a gene. Germline V gene data show CDR1 as SGDLS and CDR2 as YYNGEE.

The chain employs TRBV6-6 and TRBJ1-5; no firm D call. Trimming cost V 2 bases and J 4 bases, with 9 bases left between them. The CDR3 is 14 residues long. Germline V gene lookup returns CDR1 MNHNY and CDR2 SVGAGI (reference sequence). In nucleotides, the CDR3 is TGTGCCAGCAGTTACCGGGAAGCAAATCAGCCCCAGCATTTT. Translated: CASSYREANQPQHF.

The chain carries TRBV18 and TRBJ1-5; D not certain. The V and J ends lost 2 bases and 4 bases respectively, with 12 bases between them. The germline V gene encodes CDR1 KGHSH and CDR2 LQKENI. CDR3 length equals 15 residues. For the CDR3, the DNA is TGTGCCAGCTCACCAACGAACGAAGCAAATCAGCCCCAGCATTTT. Translation: CASSPTNEANQPQHF.

The chain links TRBV19 to TRBJ2-7; 8 bases line up with TRBD1. This CDR3 spans 14 amino acids. The junction had 11 bases not matched to a gene; V was cut back by 10 bases and J by 3 bases. Germline CDR1 and CDR2: LNHDA and SQIVND (reference sequence). Written as DNA, the CDR3 is TGTGCCACTCAAGGACAGGGAAGCCGCTACGAGCAGTACTTC. It yields the protein CATQGQGSRYEQYF.

This chain joins TRBV6-1 and TRBJ1-2, with D unclear. Trimming stripped 1 base from V and 1 base from J, with 16 bases between. Germline CDR1 MNHNS, CDR2 SASEGT. The CDR3 is 17 residues long. The CDR3 is CASSEDGQRLLNYGYTF. CDR3 DNA: TGTGCCAGCAGTGAAGACGGTCAGCGACTCCTTAACTATGGCTACACCTTC.

In nucleotides, the CDR3 is TGTGCCACCAGGTTGGCTAGCGGGGGGGCCTGGGCCGGGGAGCTGTTTTTT. Encoded protein: CATRLASGGAWAGELFF. The genes are TRBV15 and TRBJ2-2; 12 bases are a match to TRBD2. The CDR3 is 17 residues long. The germline CDR1 and CDR2 sequences are LNHNV and YYDKDF (reference sequence). Trimming at V came to 6 bases and at J to 6 bases, leaving 11 bases not matched to a gene.

The rearrangement joins TRBV19 to TRBJ2-2; 9 bases are shared with TRBD1. The V gene end was trimmed by 8 bases and the J gene end by 4 bases; junction bases not matched to a gene: 14. The CDR3 runs to 17 residues. CDR1 is LNHDA, CDR2 SQIVND, per germline (reference sequence). CDR3 amino acids: CASFSVTGGIGTGELFF. The CDR3 coding sequence is TGTGCCAGTTTCTCAGTAACAGGGGGCATCGGCACCGGGGAGCTGTTTTTT.

The chain has TRBV5-1 and TRBJ1-3, with a weak D call TRBD1 (6 bases). The ends were cut back, 0 bases at V and 4 bases at J, with 11 bases in the middle. In germline, CDR1 is SGHRS, CDR2 YFSETQ. CDR3 length: 15 amino acids. CDR3 DNA: TGCGCCAGCAGCTTGGATGGGACACGGGGAAACACCATATATTTT. Translation: CASSLDGTRGNTIYF.

The chain combines TRBV5-1 with TRBJ1-3; D gene uncertain. CDR3 size: 13 residues. Looked up from germline, CDR1 is SGHRS and CDR2 is YFSETQ. V was pared by 0 bases and J by 4 bases, with 5 bases between. CDR3 loop: CASSLAVGNTIYF. In DNA form, the CDR3 reads TGCGCCAGCAGCTTGGCAGTCGGAAACACCATATATTTT.

The genes are TRBV5-6 and TRBJ2-5; 8 nucleotides line up with TRBD2. This CDR3 spans 16 amino acids. In germline, CDR1 is SGHDT, CDR2 YYEEEE. The V segment lost 0 bases and the J segment 5 bases; nucleotides outside the gene matches: 9. This CDR3 reads CASSLAGGAPGETQYF. CDR3 in DNA: TGTGCCAGCAGCTTGGCCGGGGGGGCCCCAGGGGAGACCCAGTACTTC. Combining the CDR3 with reference TRBV5-6 and TRBJ2-5 gives the whole variable domain DAGVTQSPTHLIKTRGQQVTLRCSPKSGHDTVSWYQQALGQGPQFIFQYYEEEERQRGNFPDRFSGHQFPNYSSELNVNALLLGDSALYLCASSLAGGAPGETQYFGPGTRLLVL.

The J gene is TRBJ2-5, the V gene TRBV6-5; D remains unclear. Germline V gene sequence: CDR1 MNHEY, CDR2 SVGAGI. V lost 0 bases and J lost 7, with 6 bases in between. The CDR3 is 12 amino acids. The CDR3 nucleotides are TGTGCCAGCAGTTACTCCCCGGGGACCCAGTACTTC. It yields the protein CASSYSPGTQYF.

The chain joins TRBV6-4 to TRBJ1-5; D call uncertain. CDR1 and CDR2 (germline): MRHNA, SNTAGT. The CDR3 consists of 14 residues. V was pared by 7 bases and J by 5 bases, with 15 bases between. The CDR3 DNA is TGTGCCAGCACCCTCCCGGAGGTTGATCAGCCCCAGCATTTT. The encoded protein is CASTLPEVDQPQHF.

The J gene is TRBJ1-1, the V gene TRBV7-3, with D tentatively TRBD1 (6 bases). Germline assignment: CDR1 SGHTA and CDR2 FQGTGA. The V end was cut by 2 bases, the J end by 1 base, with 8 bases between. The CDR3 has 14 amino acids. The CDR3 sequence is CASSLGTSNTEAFF. The CDR3 DNA reads TGTGCCAGCAGCTTAGGGACATCGAACACTGAAGCTTTCTTT.

V gene TRBV19 combines with J gene TRBJ2-7; 10 bases are shared with TRBD1. This CDR3 spans 15 amino acids. Germline V gene data show CDR1 as LNHDA and CDR2 as SQIVND (reference sequence). V lost 6 bases, J lost 7 bases, and 12 bases stayed unmatched. CDR3 bases: TGTGCCAGTAGACGGGAGACAGGGGGCGGAGGGGAGCAGTACTTC. This gives the protein CASRRETGGGGEQYF.

The chain employs TRBV2 and TRBJ1-5; D remains ambiguous. The germline V gene encodes CDR1 SNHLY and CDR2 FYNNEI. The ends were cut back, 3 bases at V and 0 bases at J, with 12 bases in the middle. CDR3 length equals 16 residues. The CDR3 here is CASSEYLLRSNQPQHF. In DNA form, the CDR3 reads TGTGCCAGCAGTGAGTACTTACTTCGTAGCAATCAGCCCCAGCATTTT. Looking up the rest from reference TRBV2 and TRBJ1-5 gives the full variable domain: EPEVTQTPSHQVTQMGQEVILRCVPISNHLYFYWYRQILGQKVEFLVSFYNNEISEKSEIFDDQFSVERPDGSNFTLKIRSTKLEDSAMYFCASSEYLLRSNQPQHFGDGTRLSIL.

V gene TRBV9 combines with J gene TRBJ2-5; 7 nucleotides align to TRBD1. The ends lost 2 bases at V and 3 bases at J; junction bases unmatched: 7. The CDR3 runs to 15 residues. CDR1 and CDR2 (germline): SGDLS, YYNGEE. CDR3: CASSVRPGGKETQYF. The CDR3 nucleotides are TGTGCCAGCAGCGTTAGGCCAGGGGGAAAAGAGACCCAGTACTTC.

The V gene is TRBV6-1, the J gene TRBJ2-7; 8 bases map to TRBD1. The CDR3 runs 14 residues. Looked up from germline, CDR1 is MNHNS and CDR2 is SASEGT. The V and J ends lost 2 bases and 5 bases, in that order; junction bases with no gene match: 5. The CDR3 DNA sequence: TGTGCCAGCAGTGAAAGGGACAGGAGCAACGAGCAGTACTTC. This sequence encodes CASSERDRSNEQYF.

V usage is TRBV11-2 and J usage is TRBJ2-1, with D hard to call. This CDR3 is built from 13 residues. Trimming took off 0 bases at V and 7 bases at J, with 7 bases between the two ends. Per germline, CDR1 SGHAT and CDR2 FQNNGV. Written as DNA, the CDR3 is TGTGCCAGCAGCTTAGACAGGAATAATGAGCAGTTCTTC. Residues: CASSLDRNNEQFF.

This clone was seen only a few times. The chain has TRBV6-2 or TRBV6-3 and TRBJ1-5, with 7 bases matching TRBD1. Germline CDR1 is MNHEY and CDR2 is SVGEGT. V was clipped by 5 bases and J by 5 bases; unmatched bases: 3. There are 13 residues in the CDR3. Written as DNA, the CDR3 is TGTGCCAGCAGTAGGGACAGCTATCAGCCCCAGCATTTT. It is translated as CASSRDSYQPQHF.

The gene calls are TRBV7-9 and TRBJ1-6; 9 bases align to TRBD1. CDR3 length equals 16 residues. The V and J ends lost 0 bases and 14 bases, in that order; junction bases with no gene match: 11. The V gene's germline CDR1 is SEHNR and CDR2 FQNEAQ (reference sequence). CDR3 nucleotides: TGTGCCAGCAGCTTAGCCGCAGGACAGGGGTTGGGCGCCCTCCACTTT. Residues: CASSLAAGQGLGALHF.

The rearrangement links TRBV9 to TRBJ1-3; 11 bases line up with TRBD1. The CDR3 consists of 17 residues. The germline gives CDR1 SGDLS, CDR2 YYNGEE. V was pared by 0 bases and J by 2 bases, with 4 bases of the junction left unmatched. The CDR3 is CASSVGGTGGAGNTIYF. As DNA, the CDR3 is TGTGCCAGCAGCGTAGGAGGGACAGGGGGAGCTGGAAACACCATATATTTT.

The J gene is TRBJ1-2, the V gene TRBV19; 7 bases match TRBD1. V lost 5 bases to trimming and J lost 4 bases; unmatched junction nucleotides: 7. Germline V gives CDR1 LNHDA, CDR2 SQIVND (reference sequence). This CDR3 region has 14 residues. The CDR3 DNA is TGTGCCAGTAGTTCCGCCAGGGGGGTCTATGGCTACACCTTC. It is translated as CASSSARGVYGYTF. The whole variable domain, filled in from reference TRBV19 and TRBJ1-2, reads DGGITQSPKYLFRKEGQNVTLSCEQNLNHDAMYWYRQDPGQGLRLIYYSQIVNDFQKGDIAEGYSVSREKKESFPLTVTSAQKNPTAFYLCASSSARGVYGYTFGSGTRLTVV.

The J gene is TRBJ1-6, the V gene TRBV15; 7 bases are shared with TRBD1. CDR3 length equals 13 residues. Germline CDR1 and CDR2: LNHNV and YYDKDF (reference sequence). The V gene end was trimmed by 6 bases and the J gene end by 7 bases; junction bases not matched to a gene: 3. The CDR3 protein is CATRMGQNSPLHF. The CDR3 DNA sequence: TGTGCCACCAGGATGGGACAGAATTCACCCCTCCACTTT.

In its sample, this clone was seen once. V and J are TRBV30 and TRBJ1-2, with 7 bases lining up with TRBD1. The germline V gene has CDR1 GTSNPN and CDR2 SVGIG (reference sequence). The CDR3 is 17 residues long. After removal of 0 bases from V and 2 bases from J, the junction contained 12 bases not matched to a gene. CDR3 DNA sequence: TGTGCCTGGAGTGTACGCCGGGGCAGGGGGGCAAACTATGGCTACACCTTC. Its protein product is CAWSVRRGRGANYGYTF.

The CDR3 sequence is CASSAAGVTRETQYF. In DNA form, the CDR3 reads TGTGCCAGCAGTGCCGCAGGGGTGACCCGGGAGACCCAGTACTTC. The chain couples TRBV2 to TRBJ2-5; maybe TRBD1 (6 bases). V was clipped by 4 bases and J by 5 bases, with 17 bases between them. The germline V gene encodes CDR1 SNHLY and CDR2 FYNNEI. This CDR3 contains 15 residues.